The present entry profiles one T cell receptor beta chain with its context. V lost 2 bases, J lost 7 bases, and 9 bases stayed unmatched. The CDR3 spans 15 residues. CDR1 SGHRS and CDR2 YFSETQ come from the germline V gene. PCR primers comprised 60 Vbeta and 13 Jbeta primers. Profiled with immunoSEQ multiplex PCR; TCRdb holds only in-frame clones, not every one. The sample carries tens of thousands of clones, about 70% recorded once. This record belongs to a study of cytomegalovirus exposure and HLA in healthy donors. The chain joins TRBV5-1 to TRBJ2-7, with 10 nucleotides matching TRBD1. This sequence was found in a young woman in good health and CMV-seronegative. The sample was PBMCs. CDR3 DNA sequence: TGCGCCAGCAGCTTACGTCCGGGACAGGGGAGTGAGCAGTACTTC. This codes for CASSLRPGQGSEQYF.